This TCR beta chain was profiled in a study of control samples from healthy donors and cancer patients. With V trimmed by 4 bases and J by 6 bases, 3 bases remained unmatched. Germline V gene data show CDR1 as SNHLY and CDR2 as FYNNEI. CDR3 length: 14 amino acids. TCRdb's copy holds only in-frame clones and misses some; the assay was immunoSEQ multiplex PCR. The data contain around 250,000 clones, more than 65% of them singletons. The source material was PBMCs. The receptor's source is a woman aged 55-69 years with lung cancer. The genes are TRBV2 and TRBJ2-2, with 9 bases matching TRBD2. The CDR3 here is CASSVSSGAGELFF. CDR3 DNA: TGTGCCAGCAGTGTTTCTAGCGGGGCCGGGGAGCTGTTTTTT. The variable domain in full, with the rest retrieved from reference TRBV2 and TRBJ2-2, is EPEVTQTPSHQVTQMGQEVILRCVPISNHLYFYWYRQILGQKVEFLVSFYNNEISEKSEIFDDQFSVERPDGSNFTLKIRSTKLEDSAMYFCASSVSSGAGELFFGEGSRLTVL.